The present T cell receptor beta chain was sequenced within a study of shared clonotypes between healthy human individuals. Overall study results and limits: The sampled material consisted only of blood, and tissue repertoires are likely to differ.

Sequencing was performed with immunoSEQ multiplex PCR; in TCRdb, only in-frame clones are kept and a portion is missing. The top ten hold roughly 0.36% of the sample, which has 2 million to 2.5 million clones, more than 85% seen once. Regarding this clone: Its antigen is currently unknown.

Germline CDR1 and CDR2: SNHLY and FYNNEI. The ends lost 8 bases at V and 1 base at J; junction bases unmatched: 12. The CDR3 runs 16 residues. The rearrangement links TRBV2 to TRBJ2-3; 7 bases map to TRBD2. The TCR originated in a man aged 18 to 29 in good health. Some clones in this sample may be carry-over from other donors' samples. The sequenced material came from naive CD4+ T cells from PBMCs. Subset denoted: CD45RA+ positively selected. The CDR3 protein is CASAWGVAGGTDTQYF. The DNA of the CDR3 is TGTGCCAGCGCTTGGGGGGTCGCGGGAGGCACAGATACGCAGTATTTT.